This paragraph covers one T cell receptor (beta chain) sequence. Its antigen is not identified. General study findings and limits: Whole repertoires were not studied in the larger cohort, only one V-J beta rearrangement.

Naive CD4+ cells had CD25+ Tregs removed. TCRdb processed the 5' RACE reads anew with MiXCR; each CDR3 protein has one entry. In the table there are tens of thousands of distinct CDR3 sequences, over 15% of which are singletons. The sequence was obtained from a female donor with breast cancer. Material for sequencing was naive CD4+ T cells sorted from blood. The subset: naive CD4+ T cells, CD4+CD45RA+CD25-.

In nucleotides, the CDR3 is TGTGCCAGCAGCTCGAACCCTGGAAACACCATATATTTT. It codes for CASSSNPGNTIYF. The V gene is TRBV9, the J gene TRBJ1-3; D remains unclear. The CDR3 runs 13 residues. Germline V gene lookup returns CDR1 SGDLS and CDR2 YYNGEE. The ends were cut back, 4 bases at V and 2 bases at J, with 7 bases in the middle.